The next 20 T cell receptor beta chains were all read from a single sample in a study of shared clonotypes between healthy human individuals. Produced via immunoSEQ multiplex PCR; TCRdb's table is partial and in-frame only. Here the sample spans some 360,000 clones, 70% to 75% being singletons. The sequencing sample was made of memory CD4+ T cells sorted from blood. Subset given: CD45RA-negative fraction. Source of these receptors: a man aged 25-40 years in good health.

The table lists this clone with a few counts. This chain links TRBV28 with TRBJ2-7, with D tentatively TRBD1 (5 bases). The CDR3 has 14 residues. V lost 7 bases to trimming and J lost 4 bases, with 17 bases between them. Germline CDR1 and CDR2: MDHEN and SYDVKM. The CDR3 reads CASNGHVGAYEQYF. DNA for the CDR3: TGTGCCAGCAATGGGCATGTAGGGGCTTACGAGCAGTACTTC.

This clone was observed a single time. The gene calls are TRBV7-2 and TRBJ1-1; no firm D call. Germline loops: CDR1 SGHTA, CDR2 FQGNSA. The length of the CDR3 is 15 residues. Trimming shortened V by 6 bases and J by 1 base, and 15 bases separated the two germline ends. The CDR3 coding sequence is TGTGCCAGCAGGGCCATAGCGGGAAAGAACACTGAAGCTTTCTTT. Its protein is CASRAIAGKNTEAFF.

Remarks on this clone: Different DNA sequences within this sample yield the same CDR3. V and J are TRBV18 and TRBJ2-5, with D perhaps being TRBD1 or TRBD2 (6 bases each). The CDR3 sequence is 13 residues long. The germline V gene has CDR1 KGHSH and CDR2 LQKENI. Trimming stripped 3 bases from V and 5 bases from J, with 10 bases between. The CDR3 sequence: CASSPSGGETQYF. CDR3 DNA: TGTGCCAGCTCACCCTCCGGGGGCGAGACCCAGTACTTC.

This chain uses TRBV30 with TRBJ1-1; tentatively, D is TRBD1 (5 bases). Germline lookup yields CDR1 GTSNPN and CDR2 SVGIG (reference sequence). The CDR3 totals 15 residues. V was trimmed by 4 bases and J by 2 bases, leaving 17 bases between them. The CDR3 here is CAWMNGAALNTEAFF. Here the CDR3 DNA reads TGTGCCTGGATGAACGGGGCCGCCCTTAACACTGAAGCTTTCTTT. The variable domain in full, with the rest retrieved from reference TRBV30 and TRBJ1-1, is SQTIHQWPATLVQPVGSPLSLECTVEGTSNPNLYWYRQAAGRGLQLLFYSVGIGQISSEVPQNLSASRPQDRQFILSSKKLLLSDSGFYLCAWMNGAALNTEAFFGQGTRLTVV.

The V call is TRBV11-3, the J call TRBJ2-2; a possible D gene is TRBD1 (5 bases). CDR1 SGHNT and CDR2 YENEEA come from the germline V gene. Between the trimmed V and J ends, which lost 5 bases and 1 base, there was a span of 11 bases. This CDR3 has 15 residues. CDR3 residues: CASSPGIRNTGELFF. The CDR3 DNA follows: TGTGCCAGCAGCCCAGGGATTCGGAACACCGGGGAGCTGTTTTTT.

This sequence joins TRBV5-6 and TRBJ1-2; D remains unclear. CDR1 SGHDT and CDR2 YYEEEE come from the germline V gene. This CDR3 has 17 residues. Trimming removed 2 bases from V and 2 bases from J, with 19 bases in between. This CDR3 is CASSFPGATSLNYGYTF. In nucleotides, the CDR3 is TGTGCCAGCAGCTTCCCCGGCGCTACCTCCTTAAACTATGGCTACACCTTC.

The chain combines TRBV5-1 with TRBJ2-7, with 8 bases aligning to TRBD1. The V segment lost 5 bases and the J segment 5 bases; nucleotides outside the gene matches: 6. This CDR3 comprises 13 residues. The germline gives CDR1 SGHRS, CDR2 YFSETQ. The chain's CDR3 is CASSITGGNEQYF. CDR3 DNA sequence: TGCGCCAGCAGTATCACAGGGGGAAACGAGCAGTACTTC.

The chain joins TRBV6-5 to TRBJ2-7, with D hard to call. Per germline, CDR1 MNHEY and CDR2 SVGAGI. The V gene lost 7 bases and the J gene lost 0 bases, with 7 bases spanning the gap. The CDR3 runs to 12 residues. The DNA of the CDR3 is TGTGCCAGCACCAGTAGCTCCTACGAGCAGTACTTC. Protein product: CASTSSSYEQYF.

The rearrangement joins TRBV7-2 to TRBJ2-7; TRBD1 is a possible D gene (5 bases). The CDR3 contains 17 residues. Germline CDR1 and CDR2: SGHTA and FQGNSA. V was cut by 2 bases and J by 9 bases, with 26 bases left in between. Written as DNA, the CDR3 is TGTGCCAGCAGCTTACTCAGTCCTAAGTTTTTTCAGGGATGGCAGTACTTC. Translating it yields CASSLLSPKFFQGWQYF.

The rearrangement joins TRBV9 to TRBJ2-7; 12 bases are shared with TRBD2. Germline values: CDR1 SGDLS, CDR2 YYNGEE. The J segment lost 0 bases and the V segment lost 0 bases, leaving 4 bases of the junction unmatched. This CDR3 spans 17 amino acids. The CDR3 sequence is CASSVGLAGVSSYEQYF. DNA for the CDR3: TGTGCCAGCAGCGTAGGACTAGCGGGGGTTTCCTCCTACGAGCAGTACTTC.

The genes are TRBV9 and TRBJ2-3; the D is unclear. Trimming cost V 1 base and J 3 bases, with 9 bases left between them. Germline V lookup: CDR1 SGDLS, CDR2 YYNGEE. The CDR3 is made up of 14 amino acids. CDR3 region: CASSVRSRTDTQYF. The CDR3, as DNA: TGTGCCAGCAGCGTAAGGTCTAGGACAGATACGCAGTATTTT.

The rearrangement uses TRBV5-1 and TRBJ2-7, with 9 positions matching TRBD1. The CDR3 is 15 amino acids. Germline V gives CDR1 SGHRS, CDR2 YFSETQ. Trimming at V came to 4 bases and at J to 1 base, leaving 6 bases not matched to a gene. As DNA, the CDR3 is TGCGCCAGCAGCCCGCGGACAGGGGCATCCTACGAGCAGTACTTC. It specifies CASSPRTGASYEQYF.

The chain recombines TRBV5-1 with TRBJ2-5; D is possibly TRBD1 or TRBD2 (5 bases each). This CDR3 has 14 residues. The V end lost 4 bases, the J end lost 1 base, and 11 bases lay between the germline ends. CDR1 and CDR2 from the germline V gene are SGHRS and YFSETQ. CDR3 in DNA: TGCGCCAGCAGCATGGGACCAATCCAAGAGACCCAGTACTTC. Its protein is CASSMGPIQETQYF.

On this clone: A much larger clone differs by one base, so this may be a read error. The rearrangement links TRBV5-8 to TRBJ2-3; D unresolved. This CDR3 is built from 13 residues. Trimming stripped 0 bases from V and 1 base from J, with 3 bases between. Germline CDR1 and CDR2: SGHTS and YDEGEE. The CDR3 DNA sequence: TGTGCCAGCAGCTTGGGGGGCACAGATACGCAGTATTTT. Translated, it gives CASSLGGTDTQYF.

V and J are TRBV18 and TRBJ2-5; 8 nucleotides line up with TRBD2. V dropped 3 bases and J dropped 2; count of bases not matched to a gene: 2. Per the germline V gene, CDR1 is KGHSH and CDR2 is LQKENI. The CDR3 runs 14 residues. The CDR3 protein is CASSPGLVQETQYF. DNA for the CDR3: TGTGCCAGCTCACCGGGACTAGTACAAGAGACCCAGTACTTC. The whole variable domain, filled in from reference TRBV18 and TRBJ2-5, reads NAGVMQNPRHLVRRRGQEARLRCSPMKGHSHVYWYRQLPEEGLKFMVYLQKENIIDESGMPKERFSAEFPKEGPSILRIQQVVRGDSAAYFCASSPGLVQETQYFGPGTRLLVL.

The chain couples TRBV7-2 to TRBJ2-7, with 7 bases that match TRBD1. The CDR3 runs to 13 residues. Trimming at V came to 5 bases and at J to 6 bases, leaving 7 bases not matched to a gene. Germline V CDR1 and CDR2: SGHTA, FQGNSA. Written as DNA, the CDR3 is TGTGCCAGCAGCAATAGGGGGCGAAGCGAGCAGTACTTC. Amino acid sequence: CASSNRGRSEQYF.

This clone occurred once. This chain uses TRBV9 with TRBJ2-5; 7 nucleotides match TRBD1. Germline assignment: CDR1 SGDLS and CDR2 YYNGEE. J was trimmed by 3 bases and V by 6 bases; bases with no gene match: 8. The CDR3 spans 14 residues. CDR3 coding DNA: TGTGCCAGCACCGGACAGGAAAAGAAAGAGACCCAGTACTTC. Translating it yields CASTGQEKKETQYF.

The genes are TRBV5-6 and TRBJ2-5, with D uncertain. In germline, CDR1 is SGHDT, CDR2 YYEEEE. V was shortened by 2 bases and J by 5 bases, with 16 bases between the two germline ends. The CDR3 has 15 amino acids. DNA for the CDR3: TGTGCCAGCAGCTTTGTATTCGCTAGTCAGGAGACCCAGTACTTC. Its translation: CASSFVFASQETQYF.

This chain links TRBV5-6 with TRBJ2-2, with D tentatively TRBD2 (5 bases). Trimming took off 2 bases at V and 1 base at J, with 9 bases between the two ends. Looked up from germline, CDR1 is SGHDT and CDR2 is YYEEEE. CDR3 length equals 15 residues. The CDR3 region is CASSLLAGNTGELFF. The CDR3 region has the DNA TGTGCCAGCAGCTTATTGGCGGGGAACACCGGGGAGCTGTTTTTT.

The rearrangement links TRBV11-2 to TRBJ2-5; no definite D call. Germline V gene lookup returns CDR1 SGHAT and CDR2 FQNNGV. The CDR3 spans 15 residues. V lost 7 bases and J 0 bases, leaving 15 bases between the germline ends. The CDR3 region has the DNA TGTGCCAGCACAAGTACCCCCTCGTACCAAGAGACCCAGTACTTC. Protein: CASTSTPSYQETQYF. Using reference TRBV11-2 and TRBJ2-5 for the parts outside the CDR3, the full variable domain is EAGVAQSPRYKIIEKRQSVAFWCNPISGHATLYWYQQILGQGPKLLIQFQNNGVVDDSQLPKDRFSAERLKGVDSTLKIQPAKLEDSAVYLCASTSTPSYQETQYFGPGTRLLVL.